The TCR beta chain described here comes from a study of blood T cell repertoires in COVID-19. Turning to the study itself: Spain, Italy and the United States supplied samples that represented acute and convalescent COVID-19. Sample material is recorded as cDNA or gDNA derived from T cells, B-cell-depleted T cells, or PBMCs.

Trimming pared 5 bases from V and 7 bases from J, leaving 12 bases between. The germline gives CDR1 SGHVS, CDR2 FQNEAQ. The CDR3 is made up of 13 amino acids. Original data processing: From reference gene primer amplification, estimates of nucleated cell counts were derived. The table came from immunoSEQ multiplex PCR; TCRdb's copy has only in-frame clones and leaves some out. V, J and clone size were drawn from that table, and D and trimming were deduced from the DNA. The sample contains tens of thousands of clones, about nine tenths of which appear only once. The receptor was derived from a human donor in a cohort sampled during active COVID-19. The chain links TRBV7-8 to TRBJ2-1; tentatively, D is TRBD1 (5 bases). Input material: peripheral blood. The CDR3 loop is CASSRNRINEQFF. The CDR3 DNA reads TGTGCCAGCAGCAGAAACAGGATTAATGAGCAGTTCTTC.